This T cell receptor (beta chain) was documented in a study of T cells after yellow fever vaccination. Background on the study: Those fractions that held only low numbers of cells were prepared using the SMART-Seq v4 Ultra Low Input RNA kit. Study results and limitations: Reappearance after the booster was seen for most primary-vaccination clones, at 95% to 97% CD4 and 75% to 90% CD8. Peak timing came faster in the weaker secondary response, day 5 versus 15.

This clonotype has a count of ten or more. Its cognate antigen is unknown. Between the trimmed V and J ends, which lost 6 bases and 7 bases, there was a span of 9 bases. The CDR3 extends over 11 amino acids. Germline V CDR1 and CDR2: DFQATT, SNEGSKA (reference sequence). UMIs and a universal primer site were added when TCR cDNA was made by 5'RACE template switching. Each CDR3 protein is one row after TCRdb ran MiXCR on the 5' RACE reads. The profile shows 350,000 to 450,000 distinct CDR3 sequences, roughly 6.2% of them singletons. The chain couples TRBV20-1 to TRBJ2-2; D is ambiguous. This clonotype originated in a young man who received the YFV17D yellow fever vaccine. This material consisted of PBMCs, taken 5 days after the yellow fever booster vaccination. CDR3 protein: CSAWTDGELFF. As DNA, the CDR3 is TGCAGTGCATGGACCGACGGGGAGCTGTTTTTT.